This T cell receptor beta chain was captured by sequencing in a study of OX40 agonist ivuxolimab in advanced cancers. Looking at the study overall: Ivuxolimab was a fully human IgG2 agonistic monoclonal antibody targeting the costimulatory receptor OX40 (CD134). Prior anti-PD-1, anti-PD-L1 or anti-CTLA-4 therapy was permitted, and about 40% of dose-escalation patients had received checkpoint inhibitors. Of the roughly 54 dose-escalation patients, hepatocellular carcinoma was present in approximately 20, melanoma in roughly 15, renal cell carcinoma in 9 and head and neck cancer in 9. Partial responses occurred in three dose-escalation patients, of whom one had hepatocellular carcinoma and two had cutaneous melanoma. Intravenous ivuxolimab was administered to patients every 2 weeks at six dose levels: 0.01, 0.1, 0.3, 1.5, 3 and 10 mg/kg. In the dose-escalation cohort, more than 75% of patients were male, and the mean age was approximately 60 years, with a range of roughly 23 to 85. The monotherapy dose-escalation portion (N of about 47 patients) of the phase I ivuxolimab trial is reported in the paper. The point of sequencing TCRbeta in the periphery was to test whether ivuxolimab changed TCR sequence diversity and drove clonal T-cell expansion.

Broader findings and caveats from the paper: In partial responders in the 0.1-3.0 mg/kg groups, normalized peripheral clonal expansion was found to be among the lowest, especially among CD8+ T cells. Low levels of normalized T-cell clonal expansion were also seen in some nonresponding patients. The antigen specificity of the peripheral T cells that underwent clonal expansion was not determined. On average, CD8+ T cells showed more expanded clones than CD4+ T cells after ivuxolimab. At doses of 0.1 to 3.0 mg/kg, clonal expansion of both CD4+ and CD8+ T cells in blood was seen between baseline and week 6.

Patients with a history of autoimmune disease or receiving systemic immunosuppression were excluded from the trial. In every dose cohort, peripheral blood was drawn for TCR sequencing at baseline, cycle 4 day 1, and cycle 7 day 1. The samples were drawn from a first-in-human, open-label, multicenter phase I dose-escalation trial of ivuxolimab. Adults with locally advanced or metastatic head and neck squamous cell, hepatocellular, melanoma or renal cell carcinoma were enrolled in the trial. Before TCR sequencing, CD4+ and CD8+ T cells were separately sorted from peripheral blood. The cysteine opens and the phenylalanine closes a CDR3 of 16 amino acids. CDR3 DNA only is kept here, 48 bases in frame from base 1. The junction carries 12 bases between V and J, which are trimmed by 3 bases and 0 bases respectively. As encoded in the germline V gene (reference sequence), CDR1 is LNHDA while CDR2 is SQIVND.

To sequence the TCRbeta CDR3 region, genomic DNA was isolated from the sorted cells. The immunoSEQ Assay was used to sequence the TCRbeta CDR3 regions. The immuneACCESS repertoire file appears here via TCRdb, limited to in-frame rearrangements. These files lack a portion of the clones; in checked studies, under half of the deficit traces to unresolved V genes, and the cause of the others is not known. Across this sample there are about 32,000 clones, with 84% seen only once. The ten most abundant clones make up about a fifth of the sample. On this clone: No antigen is known for it. Base qualities are not provided; no much larger clone lies one nucleotide away.

The chain is assembled from TRBV19 and TRBJ2-1, with no confident D gene call. The specimen comprised CD4+ or CD8+ T cells sorted from blood, sampled in a trial of the OX40 agonist ivuxolimab. The sequence was obtained from an adult with an advanced solid tumor such as melanoma, head and neck, liver or kidney cancer. Here the CDR3 is given as CASSIRRLSSYNEQFF. The DNA is TGTGCCAGTAGTATTAGGAGACTCAGCTCCTACAATGAGCAGTTCTTC.